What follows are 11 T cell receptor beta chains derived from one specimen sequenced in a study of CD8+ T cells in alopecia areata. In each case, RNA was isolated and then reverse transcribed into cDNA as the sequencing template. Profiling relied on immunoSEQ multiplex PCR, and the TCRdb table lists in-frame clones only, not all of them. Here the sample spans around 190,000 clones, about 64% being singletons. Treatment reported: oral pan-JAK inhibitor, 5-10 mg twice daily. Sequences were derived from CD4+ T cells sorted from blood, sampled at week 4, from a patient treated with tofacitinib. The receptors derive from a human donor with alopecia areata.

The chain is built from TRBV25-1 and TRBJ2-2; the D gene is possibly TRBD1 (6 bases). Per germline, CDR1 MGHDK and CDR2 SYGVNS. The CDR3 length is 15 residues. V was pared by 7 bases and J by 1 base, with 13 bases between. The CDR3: CASTAGGRNTGELFF. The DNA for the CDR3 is TGTGCCAGCACGGCTGGGGGCAGGAACACCGGGGAGCTGTTTTTT.

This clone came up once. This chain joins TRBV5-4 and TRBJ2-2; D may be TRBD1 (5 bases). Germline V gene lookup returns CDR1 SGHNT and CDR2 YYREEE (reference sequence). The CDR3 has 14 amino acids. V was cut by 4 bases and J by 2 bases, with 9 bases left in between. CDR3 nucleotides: TGTGCCAGCAGCCGGACACTTAACACCGGGGAGCTGTTTTTT. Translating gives CASSRTLNTGELFF.

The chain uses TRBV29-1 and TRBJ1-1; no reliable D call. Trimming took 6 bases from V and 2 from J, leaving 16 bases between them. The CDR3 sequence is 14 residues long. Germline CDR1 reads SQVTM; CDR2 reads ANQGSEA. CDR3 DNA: TGCAGCGTAGACCTAAGGAAACTAAACACTGAAGCTTTCTTT. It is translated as CSVDLRKLNTEAFF.

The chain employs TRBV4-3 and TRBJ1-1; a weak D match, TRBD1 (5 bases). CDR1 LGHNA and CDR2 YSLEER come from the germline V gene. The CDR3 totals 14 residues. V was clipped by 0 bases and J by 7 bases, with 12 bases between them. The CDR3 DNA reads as TGCGCCAGCAGCCAAGAAGGGCAGGGACGTGAAGCTTTCTTT. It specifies CASSQEGQGREAFF.

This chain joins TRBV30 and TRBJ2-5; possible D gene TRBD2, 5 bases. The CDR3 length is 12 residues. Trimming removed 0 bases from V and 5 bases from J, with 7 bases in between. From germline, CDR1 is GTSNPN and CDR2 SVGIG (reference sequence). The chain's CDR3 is CAWSVWRETQYF. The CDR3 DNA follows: TGTGCCTGGAGTGTTTGGAGGGAGACCCAGTACTTC.

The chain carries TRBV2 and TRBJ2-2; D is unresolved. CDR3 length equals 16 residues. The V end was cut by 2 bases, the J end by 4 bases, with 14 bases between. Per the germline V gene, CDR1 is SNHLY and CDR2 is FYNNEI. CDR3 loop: CASSEWGGLPTGELFF. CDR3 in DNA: TGTGCCAGCAGTGAATGGGGTGGGCTCCCCACCGGGGAGCTGTTTTTT.

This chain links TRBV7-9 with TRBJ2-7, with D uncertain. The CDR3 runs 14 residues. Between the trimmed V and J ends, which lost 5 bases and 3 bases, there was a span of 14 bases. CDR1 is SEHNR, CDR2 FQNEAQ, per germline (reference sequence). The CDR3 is CASSPGLSGYEQYF. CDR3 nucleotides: TGTGCCAGCAGCCCGGGTCTCTCGGGCTACGAGCAGTACTTC.

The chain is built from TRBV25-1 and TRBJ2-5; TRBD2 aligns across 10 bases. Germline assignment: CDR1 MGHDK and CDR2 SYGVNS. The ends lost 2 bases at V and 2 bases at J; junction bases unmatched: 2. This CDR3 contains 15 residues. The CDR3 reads CASSEGTSVQETQYF. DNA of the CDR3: TGTGCCAGCAGTGAAGGGACTAGCGTACAAGAGACCCAGTACTTC.

CDR3 nucleotides: TGTGCCAGCAGTCATAAGCCTCTCTATGGCTACACCTTC. This sequence encodes CASSHKPLYGYTF. The rearrangement uses TRBV6-5 and TRBJ1-2; D is unclear. The CDR3 spans 13 residues. Germline CDR1 MNHEY, CDR2 SVGAGI. V gave up 5 bases and J gave up 4 bases, with 11 bases separating them.

In DNA, the CDR3 is TGCAGCGTTGGTACGGCGTCGGGCGAGCAGTACTTC. This translates into CSVGTASGEQYF. The J gene is TRBJ2-7, the V gene TRBV29-1, with D unclear. The CDR3 contains 12 residues. V lost 4 bases to trimming and J lost 6 bases, with 13 bases between them. CDR1 SQVTM and CDR2 ANQGSEA come from the germline V gene.

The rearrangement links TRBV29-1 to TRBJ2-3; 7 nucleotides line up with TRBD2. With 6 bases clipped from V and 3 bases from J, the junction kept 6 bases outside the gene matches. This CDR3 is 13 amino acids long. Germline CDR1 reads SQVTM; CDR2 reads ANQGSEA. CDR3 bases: TGCAGCGTCACCGGGACTACTACAGATACGCAGTATTTT. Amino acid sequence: CSVTGTTTDTQYF.